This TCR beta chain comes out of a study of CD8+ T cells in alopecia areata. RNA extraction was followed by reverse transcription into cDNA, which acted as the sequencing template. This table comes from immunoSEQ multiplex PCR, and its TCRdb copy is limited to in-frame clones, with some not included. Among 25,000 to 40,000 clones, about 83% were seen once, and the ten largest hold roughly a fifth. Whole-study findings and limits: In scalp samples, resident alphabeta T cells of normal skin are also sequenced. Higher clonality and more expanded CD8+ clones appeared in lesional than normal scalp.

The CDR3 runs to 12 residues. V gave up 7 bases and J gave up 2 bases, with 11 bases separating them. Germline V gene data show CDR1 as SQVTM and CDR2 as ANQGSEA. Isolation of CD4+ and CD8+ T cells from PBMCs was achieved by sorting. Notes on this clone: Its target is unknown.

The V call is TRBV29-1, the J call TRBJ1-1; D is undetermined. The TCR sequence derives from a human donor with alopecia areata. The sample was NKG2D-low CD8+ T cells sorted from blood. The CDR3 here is CSGDPGNTEAFF. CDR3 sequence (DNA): TGCAGCGGGGATCCGGGAAACACTGAAGCTTTCTTT.